Listed here are 8 T cell receptor beta chains from one sample, sequenced in a study of blood T cell repertoires in COVID-19. Repertoires were generated with immunoSEQ multiplex PCR, while TCRdb's copy carries only in-frame clones and drops some. The profile shows just under 85,000 clones, more than 75% of them singletons. Sequenced input: peripheral blood. Source of these receptors: a man older than 75 with active or convalescent COVID-19.

The V call is TRBV12-3 or TRBV12-4, the J call TRBJ1-3; D not resolved. This CDR3 comprises 12 residues. V dropped 4 bases and J dropped 11 bases, with 12 bases sitting between them. CDR3 sequence (DNA): TGTGCCAGCAGTTATGGGAGGGTGGCCATATATTTT. Translating it yields CASSYGRVAIYF.

This clone was detected only a few times. The V gene is TRBV5-1, the J gene TRBJ1-2; TRBD1 is a possible D gene (6 bases). This CDR3 spans 14 amino acids. CDR1 is SGHRS, CDR2 YFSETQ, per germline. V shed 6 bases and J shed 1 base, with 13 bases lying between them. For the CDR3, the DNA is TGCGCCAGCAAAGGGGACACTGATAACTATGGCTACACCTTC. Protein product: CASKGDTDNYGYTF. Full variable domain (remainder filled in from reference TRBV5-1 and TRBJ1-2): KAGVTQTPRYLIKTRGQQVTLSCSPISGHRSVSWYQQTPGQGLQFLFEYFSETQRNKGNFPGRFSGRQFSNSRSEMNVSTLELGDSALYLCASKGDTDNYGYTFGSGTRLTVV.

Comment on this clone: The germline gene is not matched at one end of the junction; a read error may be the cause. The CDR3: CASREAGGAYNEQFF. CDR3 in DNA: TGTGCCAGCAGAGAAGCGGGAGGGGCCTACAATGAGCAGTTCTTC. The chain recombines TRBV2 with TRBJ2-1, with 10 bases lining up with TRBD2. This CDR3 has 15 residues. CDR1 is SNHLY, CDR2 FYNNEI, per germline.

The V gene is TRBV5-1, the J gene TRBJ2-1, with unresolved D. Germline V CDR1 and CDR2: SGHRS, YFSETQ. The CDR3 consists of 13 residues. V gave up 6 bases and J gave up 8 bases, with 15 bases separating them. The CDR3 bases are TGCGCCAGCAAGGTGGCTGGGCGCGATGAGCAGTTCTTC. Encoded protein: CASKVAGRDEQFF. The full variable domain, rest sourced from reference TRBV5-1 and TRBJ2-1, is KAGVTQTPRYLIKTRGQQVTLSCSPISGHRSVSWYQQTPGQGLQFLFEYFSETQRNKGNFPGRFSGRQFSNSRSEMNVSTLELGDSALYLCASKVAGRDEQFFGPGTRLTVL.

V is TRBV30 and J is TRBJ1-2; tentatively, D is TRBD1 (6 bases). Trimming cost V 0 bases and J 7 bases, with 15 bases left between them. CDR3 length: 14 amino acids. Germline V gives CDR1 GTSNPN, CDR2 SVGIG (reference sequence). The CDR3 sequence: CAWSVVQGIGGYTF. CDR3 sequence (DNA): TGTGCCTGGAGTGTAGTACAGGGCATAGGTGGCTACACCTTC.

The genes are TRBV5-1 and TRBJ2-2, with D possibly TRBD2 on 6 matching bases. Germline loops: CDR1 SGHRS, CDR2 YFSETQ. The CDR3 spans 16 residues. V lost 0 bases and J 1 base, leaving 10 bases between the germline ends. The CDR3 sequence is CASSLVGTENTGELFF. CDR3 sequence (DNA): TGCGCCAGCAGCTTGGTAGGGACTGAGAACACCGGGGAGCTGTTTTTT.

The rearrangement links TRBV11-2 to TRBJ2-7; a possible D gene is TRBD1 (5 bases). The V end was cut by 5 bases, the J end by 6 bases, with 14 bases between. There are 13 residues in the CDR3. The V gene's germline CDR1 is SGHAT and CDR2 FQNNGV. The CDR3, as DNA: TGTGCCAGCAGCCGTTCGGGCAGGGTCGAGCAGTACGTC. Amino acid sequence: CASSRSGRVEQYV.

The V and J genes are TRBV7-3 and TRBJ1-1, with 7 bases fitting TRBD1. V lost 5 bases, J lost 1 base, and 4 bases stayed unmatched. Germline V gene sequence: CDR1 SGHTA, CDR2 FQGTGA. The CDR3 contains 14 residues. This CDR3 reads CASSPGQENTEAFF. CDR3 nucleotide sequence: TGTGCCAGCAGCCCAGGACAGGAGAACACTGAAGCTTTCTTT.